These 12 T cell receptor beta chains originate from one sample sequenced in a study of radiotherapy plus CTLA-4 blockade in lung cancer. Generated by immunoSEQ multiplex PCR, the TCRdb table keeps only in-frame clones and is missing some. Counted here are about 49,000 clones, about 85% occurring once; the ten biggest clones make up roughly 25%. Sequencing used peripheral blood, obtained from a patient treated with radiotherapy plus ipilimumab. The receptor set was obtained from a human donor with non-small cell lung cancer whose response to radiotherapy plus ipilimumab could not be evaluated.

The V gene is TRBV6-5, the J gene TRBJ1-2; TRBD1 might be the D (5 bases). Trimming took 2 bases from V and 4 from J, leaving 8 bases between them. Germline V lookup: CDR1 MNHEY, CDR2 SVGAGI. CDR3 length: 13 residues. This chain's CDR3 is CASSYRGGYGYTF. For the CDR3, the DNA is TGTGCCAGCAGTTACAGGGGCGGCTATGGCTACACCTTC.

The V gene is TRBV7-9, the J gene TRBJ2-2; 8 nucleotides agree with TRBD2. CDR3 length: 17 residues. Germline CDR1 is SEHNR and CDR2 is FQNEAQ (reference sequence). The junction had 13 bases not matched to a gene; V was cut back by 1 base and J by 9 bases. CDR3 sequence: CASSLVWREDLARELFF. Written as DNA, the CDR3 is TGTGCCAGCAGCTTAGTGTGGCGGGAGGATCTCGCGCGGGAGCTGTTTTTT. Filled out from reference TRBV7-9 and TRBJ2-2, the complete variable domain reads DTGVSQNPRHKITKRGQNVTFRCDPISEHNRLYWYRQTLGQGPEFLTYFQNEAQLEKSRLLSDRFSAERPKGSFSTLEIQRTEQGDSAMYLCASSLVWREDLARELFFGEGSRLTVL.

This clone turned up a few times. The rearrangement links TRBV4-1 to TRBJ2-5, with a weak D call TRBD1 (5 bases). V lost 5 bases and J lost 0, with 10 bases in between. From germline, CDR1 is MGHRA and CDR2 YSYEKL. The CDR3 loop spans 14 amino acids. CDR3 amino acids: CASSAPRDQETQYF. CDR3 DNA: TGCGCCAGCAGCGCCCCCAGGGACCAAGAGACCCAGTACTTC.

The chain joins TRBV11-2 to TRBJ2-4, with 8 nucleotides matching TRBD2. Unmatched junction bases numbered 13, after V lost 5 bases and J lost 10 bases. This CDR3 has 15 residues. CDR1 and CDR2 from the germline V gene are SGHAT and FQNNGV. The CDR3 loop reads CASSPGGRQVVIQYF. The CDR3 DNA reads TGTGCCAGCAGCCCGGGGGGGAGACAGGTTGTAATTCAGTACTTC.

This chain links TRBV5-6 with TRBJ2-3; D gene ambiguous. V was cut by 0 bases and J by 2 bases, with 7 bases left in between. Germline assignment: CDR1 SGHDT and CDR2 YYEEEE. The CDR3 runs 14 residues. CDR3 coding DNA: TGTGCCAGCAGCTTGGGCGGAATCACAGATACGCAGTATTTT. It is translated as CASSLGGITDTQYF.

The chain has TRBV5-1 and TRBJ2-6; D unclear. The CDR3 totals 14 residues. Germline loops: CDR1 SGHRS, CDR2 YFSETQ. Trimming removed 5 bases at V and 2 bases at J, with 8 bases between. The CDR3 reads CASSLLAGANVLTF. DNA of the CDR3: TGCGCCAGCAGTCTGTTAGCTGGGGCCAACGTCCTGACTTTC.

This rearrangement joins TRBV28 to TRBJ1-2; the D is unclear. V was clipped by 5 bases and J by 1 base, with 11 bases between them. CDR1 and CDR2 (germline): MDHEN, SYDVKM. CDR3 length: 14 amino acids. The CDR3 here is CASSRGSFNYGYTF. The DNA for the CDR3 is TGTGCCAGCAGTAGAGGCAGCTTTAACTATGGCTACACCTTC.

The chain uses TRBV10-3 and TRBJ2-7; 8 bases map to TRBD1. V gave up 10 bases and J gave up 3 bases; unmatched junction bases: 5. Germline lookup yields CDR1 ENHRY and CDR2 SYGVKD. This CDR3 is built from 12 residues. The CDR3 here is CATGQGGYEQYF. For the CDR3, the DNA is TGTGCCACAGGACAGGGAGGCTACGAGCAGTACTTC.

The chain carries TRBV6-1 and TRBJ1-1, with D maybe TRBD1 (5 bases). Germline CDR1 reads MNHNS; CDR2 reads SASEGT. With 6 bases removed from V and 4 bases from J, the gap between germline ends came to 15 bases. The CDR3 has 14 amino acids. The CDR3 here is CASRDTYKGTEAFF. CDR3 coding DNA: TGTGCCAGCAGGGACACATACAAGGGCACTGAAGCTTTCTTT.

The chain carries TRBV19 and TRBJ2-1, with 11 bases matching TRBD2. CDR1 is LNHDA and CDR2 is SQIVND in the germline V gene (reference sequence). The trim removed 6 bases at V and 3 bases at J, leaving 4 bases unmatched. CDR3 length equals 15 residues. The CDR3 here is CASSQTSGIYNEQFF. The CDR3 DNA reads TGTGCCAGTAGCCAGACTAGCGGGATCTACAATGAGCAGTTCTTC.

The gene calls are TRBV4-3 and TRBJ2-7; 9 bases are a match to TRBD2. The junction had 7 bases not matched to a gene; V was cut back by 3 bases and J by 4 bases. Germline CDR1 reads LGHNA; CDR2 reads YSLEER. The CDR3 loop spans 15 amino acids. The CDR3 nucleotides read TGCGCCAGCAGCCAGGGGCTAGCGGGGATATACGAGCAGTACTTC. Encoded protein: CASSQGLAGIYEQYF.

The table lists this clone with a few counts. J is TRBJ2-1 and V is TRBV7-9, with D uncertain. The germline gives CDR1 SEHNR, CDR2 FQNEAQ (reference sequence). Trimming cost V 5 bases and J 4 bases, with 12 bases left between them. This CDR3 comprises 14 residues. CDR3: CASSTTTRYNEQFF. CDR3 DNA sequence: TGTGCCAGCAGCACGACAACCCGATACAATGAGCAGTTCTTC. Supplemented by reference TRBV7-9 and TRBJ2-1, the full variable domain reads DTGVSQNPRHKITKRGQNVTFRCDPISEHNRLYWYRQTLGQGPEFLTYFQNEAQLEKSRLLSDRFSAERPKGSFSTLEIQRTEQGDSAMYLCASSTTTRYNEQFFGPGTRLTVL.